This entry features one T cell receptor (beta chain) sequence. Libraries were prepared by immunoSEQ multiplex PCR; TCRdb keeps only in-frame clonotypes and omits some of them. Of 250,000 to 350,000 clones in the sample, approximately 86% are singletons; the top ten hold 0.9% to 1%. This entry comes from a study of cytomegalovirus exposure and HLA in healthy donors. Study background: The approximately 660 first-cohort repertoires shared a platform with the roughly 110 validation repertoires, as reported in a later analysis.

CDR3 size: 16 residues. Germline lookup yields CDR1 KGHSH and CDR2 LQKENI. Trimming shortened V by 4 bases and J by 1 base, and 14 bases separated the two germline ends. Sequences were obtained from PBMCs. The receptor's source is a man aged 30 to 39 in good health and CMV-seronegative. The rearrangement links TRBV18 to TRBJ1-5; TRBD1 might be the D (5 bases). In nucleotides, the CDR3 is TGTGCCAGCTCACTTACTGGGGGGGGAAGCAATCAGCCCCAGCATTTT. As protein: CASSLTGGGSNQPQHF. Using reference TRBV18 and TRBJ1-5 for the parts outside the CDR3, the full variable domain is NAGVMQNPRHLVRRRGQEARLRCSPMKGHSHVYWYRQLPEEGLKFMVYLQKENIIDESGMPKERFSAEFPKEGPSILRIQQVVRGDSAAYFCASSLTGGGSNQPQHFGDGTRLSIL.